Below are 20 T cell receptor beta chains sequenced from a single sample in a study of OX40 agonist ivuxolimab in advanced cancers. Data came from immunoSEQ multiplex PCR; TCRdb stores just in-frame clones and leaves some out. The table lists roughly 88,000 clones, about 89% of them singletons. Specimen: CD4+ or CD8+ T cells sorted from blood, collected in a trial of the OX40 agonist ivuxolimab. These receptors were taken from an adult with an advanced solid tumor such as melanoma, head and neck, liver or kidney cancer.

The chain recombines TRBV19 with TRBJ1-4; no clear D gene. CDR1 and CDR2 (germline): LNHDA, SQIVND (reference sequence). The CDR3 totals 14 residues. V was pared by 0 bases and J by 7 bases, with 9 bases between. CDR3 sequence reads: CASSIDFVAEKLFF. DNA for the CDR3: TGTGCCAGTAGTATAGATTTTGTGGCTGAAAAACTGTTTTTT.

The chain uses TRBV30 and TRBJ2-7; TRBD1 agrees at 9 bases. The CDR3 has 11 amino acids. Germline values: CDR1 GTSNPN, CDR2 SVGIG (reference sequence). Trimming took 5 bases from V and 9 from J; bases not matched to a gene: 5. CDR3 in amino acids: CAWGDRETQYF. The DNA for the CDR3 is TGTGCCTGGGGGGACAGGGAAACGCAGTACTTC.

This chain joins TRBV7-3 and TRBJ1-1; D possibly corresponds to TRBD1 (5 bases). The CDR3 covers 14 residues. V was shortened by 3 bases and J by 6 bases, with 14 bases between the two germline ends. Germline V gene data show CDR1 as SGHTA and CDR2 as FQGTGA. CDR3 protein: CASSLGRGMAEAFF. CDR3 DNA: TGTGCCAGCAGCTTGGGACGGGGAATGGCTGAAGCTTTCTTT. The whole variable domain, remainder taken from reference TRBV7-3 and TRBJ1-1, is GAGVSQTPSNKVTEKGKYVELRCDPISGHTALYWYRQSLGQGPEFLIYFQGTGAADDSGLPNDRFFAVRPEGSVSTLKIQRTERGDSAVYLCASSLGRGMAEAFFGQGTRLTVV.

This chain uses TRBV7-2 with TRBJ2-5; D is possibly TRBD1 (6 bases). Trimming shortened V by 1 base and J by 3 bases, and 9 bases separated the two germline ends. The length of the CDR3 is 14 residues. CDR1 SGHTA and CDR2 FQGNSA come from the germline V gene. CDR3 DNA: TGTGCCAGCAGCTTAGAGACAGGAAAAGAGACCCAGTACTTC. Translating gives CASSLETGKETQYF.

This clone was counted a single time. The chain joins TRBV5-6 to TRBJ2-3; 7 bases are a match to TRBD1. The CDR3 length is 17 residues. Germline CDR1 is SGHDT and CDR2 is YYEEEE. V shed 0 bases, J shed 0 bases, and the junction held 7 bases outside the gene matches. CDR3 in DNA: TGTGCCAGCAGCTTGGCCTTGAGGGGGCCAAGCACAGATACGCAGTATTTT. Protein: CASSLALRGPSTDTQYF.

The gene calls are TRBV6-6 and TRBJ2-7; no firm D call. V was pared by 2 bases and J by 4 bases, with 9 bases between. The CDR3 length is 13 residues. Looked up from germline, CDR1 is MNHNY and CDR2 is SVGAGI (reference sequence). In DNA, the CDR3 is TGTGCCAGCAGTTACAGGGTGAGATACGAGCAGTACTTC. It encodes CASSYRVRYEQYF.

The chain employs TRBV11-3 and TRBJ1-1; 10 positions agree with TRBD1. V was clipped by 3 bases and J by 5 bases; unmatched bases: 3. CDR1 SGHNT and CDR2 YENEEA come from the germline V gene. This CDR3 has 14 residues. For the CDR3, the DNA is TGTGCCAGCAGCTTGACAGGGGGCGGAACTGAAGCTTTCTTT. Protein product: CASSLTGGGTEAFF.

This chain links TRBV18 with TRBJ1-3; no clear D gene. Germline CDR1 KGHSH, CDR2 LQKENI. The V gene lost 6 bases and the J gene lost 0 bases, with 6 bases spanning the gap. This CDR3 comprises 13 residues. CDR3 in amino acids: CASSTGSGNTIYF. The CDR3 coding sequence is TGTGCCAGCTCGACCGGCTCTGGAAACACCATATATTTT.

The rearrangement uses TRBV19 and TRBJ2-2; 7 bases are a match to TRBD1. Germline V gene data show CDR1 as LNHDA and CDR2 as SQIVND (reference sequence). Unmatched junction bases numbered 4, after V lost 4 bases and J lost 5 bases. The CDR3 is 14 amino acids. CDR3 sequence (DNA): TGTGCCAGTAGTACGCAGACAGGGACCGGGGAGCTGTTTTTT. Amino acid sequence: CASSTQTGTGELFF.

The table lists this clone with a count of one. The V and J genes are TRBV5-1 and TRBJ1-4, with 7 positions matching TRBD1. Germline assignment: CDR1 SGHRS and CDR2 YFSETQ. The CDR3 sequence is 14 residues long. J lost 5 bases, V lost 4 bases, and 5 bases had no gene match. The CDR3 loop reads CASSTGTVNEKLFF. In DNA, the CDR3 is TGCGCCAGCAGCACCGGGACAGTAAATGAAAAACTGTTTTTT.

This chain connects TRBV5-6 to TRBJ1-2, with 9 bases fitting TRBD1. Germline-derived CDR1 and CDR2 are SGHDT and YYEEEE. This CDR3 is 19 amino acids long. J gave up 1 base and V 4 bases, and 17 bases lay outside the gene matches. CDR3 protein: CASSRSILMGDRDNYGYTF. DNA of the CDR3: TGTGCCAGCAGCCGTTCTATTCTTATGGGGGACAGGGATAACTATGGCTACACCTTC.

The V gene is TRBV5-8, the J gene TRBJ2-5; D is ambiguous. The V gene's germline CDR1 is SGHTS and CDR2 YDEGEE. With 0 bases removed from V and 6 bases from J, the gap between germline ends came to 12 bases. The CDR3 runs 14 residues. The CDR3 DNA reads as TGTGCCAGCAGCTTGGTTCCGAACGACAAGACCCAGTACTTC. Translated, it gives CASSLVPNDKTQYF.

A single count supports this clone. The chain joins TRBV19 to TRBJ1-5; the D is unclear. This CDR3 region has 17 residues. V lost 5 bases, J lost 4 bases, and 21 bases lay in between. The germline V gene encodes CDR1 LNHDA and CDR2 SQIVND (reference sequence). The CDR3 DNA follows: TGTGCCAGTAGTGACGCGGTGGGCTTACGGCGGAATCAGCCCCAGCATTTT. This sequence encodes CASSDAVGLRRNQPQHF.

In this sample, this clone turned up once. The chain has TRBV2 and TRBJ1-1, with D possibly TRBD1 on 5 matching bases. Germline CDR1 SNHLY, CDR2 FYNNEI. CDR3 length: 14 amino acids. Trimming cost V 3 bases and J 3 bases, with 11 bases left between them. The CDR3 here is CASSDRFRDTEAFF. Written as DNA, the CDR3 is TGTGCCAGCAGTGACAGGTTCAGGGACACTGAAGCTTTCTTT.

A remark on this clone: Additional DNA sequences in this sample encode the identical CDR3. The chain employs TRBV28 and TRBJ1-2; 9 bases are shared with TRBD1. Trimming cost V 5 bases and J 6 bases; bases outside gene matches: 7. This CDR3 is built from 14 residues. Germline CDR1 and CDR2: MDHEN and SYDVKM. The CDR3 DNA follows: TGTGCCAGCAGTCCTCCGGGACAGGGAAATGGCTACACCTTC. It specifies CASSPPGQGNGYTF.

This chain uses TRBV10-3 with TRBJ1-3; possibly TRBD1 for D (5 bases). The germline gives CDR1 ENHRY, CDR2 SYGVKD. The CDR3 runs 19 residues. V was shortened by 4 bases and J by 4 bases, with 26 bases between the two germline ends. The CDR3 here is CAISGRRDGALQEGNTIYF. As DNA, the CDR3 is TGTGCCATCAGTGGAAGGAGGGACGGTGCCCTCCAGGAAGGAAACACCATATATTTT.

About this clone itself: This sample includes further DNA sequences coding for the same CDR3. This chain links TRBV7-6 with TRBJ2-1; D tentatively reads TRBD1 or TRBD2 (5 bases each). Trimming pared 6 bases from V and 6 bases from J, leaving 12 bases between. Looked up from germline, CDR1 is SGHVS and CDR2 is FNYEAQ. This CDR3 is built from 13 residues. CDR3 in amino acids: CASRDGARNEQFF. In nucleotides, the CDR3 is TGTGCCAGCAGGGACGGGGCCCGCAATGAGCAGTTCTTC.

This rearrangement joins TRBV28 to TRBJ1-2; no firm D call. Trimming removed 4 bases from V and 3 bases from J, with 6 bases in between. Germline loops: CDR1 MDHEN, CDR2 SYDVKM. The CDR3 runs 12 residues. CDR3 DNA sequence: TGTGCCAGCAGTTCAACCGACTATGGCTACACCTTC. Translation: CASSSTDYGYTF.

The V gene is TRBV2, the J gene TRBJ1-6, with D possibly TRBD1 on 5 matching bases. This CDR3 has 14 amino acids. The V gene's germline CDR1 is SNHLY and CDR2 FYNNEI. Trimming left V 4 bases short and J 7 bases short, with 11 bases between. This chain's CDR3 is CASSVTAGNSPLHF. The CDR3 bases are TGTGCCAGCAGTGTGACAGCGGGGAATTCACCCCTCCACTTT. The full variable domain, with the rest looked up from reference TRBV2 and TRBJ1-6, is EPEVTQTPSHQVTQMGQEVILRCVPISNHLYFYWYRQILGQKVEFLVSFYNNEISEKSEIFDDQFSVERPDGSNFTLKIRSTKLEDSAMYFCASSVTAGNSPLHFGNGTRLTVT.

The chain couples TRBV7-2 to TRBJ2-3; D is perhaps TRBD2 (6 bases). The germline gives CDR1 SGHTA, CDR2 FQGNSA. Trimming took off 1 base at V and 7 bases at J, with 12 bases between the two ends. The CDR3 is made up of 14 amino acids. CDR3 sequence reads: CASSLVAGHHTQYF. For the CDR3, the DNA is TGTGCCAGCAGCTTAGTTGCGGGGCACCATACGCAGTATTTT.